The 24 T cell receptor beta chains below were found in one sample sequenced in a study of T cells expressing NK-cell markers. TCRdb reanalyzed the 5' RACE reads, giving one entry per CDR3 protein sequence and no DNA. This sample's table has about 540,000 distinct CDR3 sequences. Sequencing used blood T cells: a sorted CD56 or NKG2C T cell subset, CD4+ or CD8+ T cells, or bulk PBMC T cells (not recorded which). All receptors come from a man aged 18-30 years in good health.

The V call is TRBV6-2 or TRBV6-3, the J call TRBJ1-1; as DNA is missing, the TRBD1 call by TCRdb cannot be tested. Germline CDR1 reads MNHEY; CDR2 reads SVGEGT. The CDR3 totals 13 residues. CDR3 loop: CASSYVQGNEAFF.

This chain connects TRBV27 to TRBJ2-3; TCRdb designates TRBD1, a call that cannot be tested without DNA. The CDR3 has 15 residues. CDR1 and CDR2 (germline): MNHEY, SMNVEV (reference sequence). CDR3 region: CASSFPGSHADTQYF.

The chain employs TRBV7-9 and TRBJ2-3; TCRdb selects TRBD2, and the lack of DNA leaves this call unchecked. The CDR3 sequence is 16 residues long. From germline, CDR1 is SEHNR and CDR2 FQNEAQ (reference sequence). The CDR3 here is CASSSRVAGSTDTQYF.

The CDR3 loop is CSARKREGNTGELFF. The chain is built from TRBV20-1 and TRBJ2-2; TCRdb's D gene call, TRBD2, goes unchecked for lack of DNA. Germline values: CDR1 DFQATT, CDR2 SNEGSKA (reference sequence). The CDR3 extends over 15 amino acids.

The CDR3 protein is CASSSSGTAIENTIYF. The chain links TRBV5-1 to TRBJ1-3. Germline CDR1 SGHRS, CDR2 YFSETQ. CDR3 length: 16 residues.

The CDR3 region is CASSPGQLQETQYF. The rearrangement uses TRBV28 and TRBJ2-5; absent DNA, TCRdb's TRBD1 call cannot be checked. The germline V gene has CDR1 MDHEN and CDR2 SYDVKM. This CDR3 is built from 14 residues.

The rearrangement uses TRBV3-1 and TRBJ2-3; TCRdb reports TRBD1, a call that lacks DNA to check it against. Germline V CDR1 and CDR2: LGHDT, YNNKEL (reference sequence). This CDR3 is built from 18 residues. CDR3: CASSQAPLAVRLTDTQYF.

The J gene is TRBJ2-7, the V gene TRBV6-2 or TRBV6-3; TCRdb proposes TRBD2, but this gene call is untestable without DNA. This CDR3 is 16 amino acids long. CDR1 and CDR2 from the germline V gene are MNHEY and SVGEGT. The chain's CDR3 is CASSYSALADRQEQYF.

The chain joins TRBV11-1 to TRBJ2-3; lacking DNA, the TRBD1 call made by TCRdb goes unchecked. The CDR3 spans 18 residues. Germline V gene data show CDR1 as SGHAT and CDR2 as FQDESV (reference sequence). Here the CDR3 reads CASSPLVWPGGTTDTQYF. The full variable domain, rest sourced from reference TRBV11-1 and TRBJ2-3, is EAEVAQSPRYKITEKSQAVAFWCDPISGHATLYWYRQILGQGPELLVQFQDESVVDDSQLPKDRFSAERLKGVDSTLKIQPAELGDSAMYLCASSPLVWPGGTTDTQYFGPGTRLTVL.

This chain's CDR3 is CASRDRDRGHNEQFF. V usage is TRBV28 and J usage is TRBJ2-1; lacking DNA, the TRBD1 call made by TCRdb goes unchecked. This CDR3 contains 15 residues. Germline V gene sequence: CDR1 MDHEN, CDR2 SYDVKM.

The CDR3 protein is CASSPSVIGTNTEAFF. This rearrangement joins TRBV18 to TRBJ1-1. Germline CDR1 is KGHSH and CDR2 is LQKENI. The CDR3 loop spans 16 amino acids.

The chain carries TRBV12-3 or TRBV12-4 and TRBJ2-3; TCRdb selects TRBD1, and the lack of DNA leaves this call unchecked. This CDR3 is built from 16 residues. The CDR3 sequence: CASGFMRQAAGDTQYF.

This chain joins TRBV7-8 and TRBJ2-1; as DNA is missing, the TRBD1 call by TCRdb cannot be tested. Germline CDR1 is SGHVS and CDR2 is FQNEAQ. The CDR3 length is 17 residues. CDR3 in amino acids: CASSLGNMGQGYNEQFF.

The chain joins TRBV12-3 or TRBV12-4 to TRBJ2-3; TCRdb gives TRBD1 as the D gene, but with no DNA this cannot be confirmed. This CDR3 contains 18 residues. CDR3: CASSLVDRGRIRSDTQYF.

This rearrangement joins TRBV4-3 to TRBJ2-3. The germline V gene has CDR1 LGHNA and CDR2 YSLEER. The CDR3 extends over 14 amino acids. CDR3 sequence: CASSQDASADTQYF.

This sequence joins TRBV20-1 and TRBJ2-1; TCRdb's D call of TRBD2 is untestable without DNA. There are 17 residues in the CDR3. Germline V gene data show CDR1 as DFQATT and CDR2 as SNEGSKA (reference sequence). CDR3 in amino acids: CSARSLLAGGRGVEQFF.

V gene TRBV12-3 or TRBV12-4 combines with J gene TRBJ2-5; absent DNA, TCRdb's TRBD2 call cannot be checked. The CDR3 loop spans 15 amino acids. CDR3 sequence reads: CASSLNPQGLETQYF.

The chain recombines TRBV29-1 with TRBJ2-1; TCRdb reports TRBD2, a call that lacks DNA to check it against. Germline CDR1 is SQVTM and CDR2 is ANQGSEA. The CDR3 is 14 amino acids. The CDR3 protein is CSAGGAGVGNEQFF.

The J gene is TRBJ2-1, the V gene TRBV6-5; TCRdb indicates TRBD1, and absent DNA this call remains unverified. Germline V gene lookup returns CDR1 MNHEY and CDR2 SVGAGI. The CDR3 consists of 14 residues. This CDR3 is CASSYSAGVNEQFF.

This chain connects TRBV7-2 to TRBJ2-5; checking the TCRdb D call of TRBD2 is not possible without DNA. The length of the CDR3 is 16 residues. CDR1 SGHTA and CDR2 FQGNSA come from the germline V gene. The CDR3 protein is CASSLERGLHQETQYF.

V gene TRBV11-2 combines with J gene TRBJ2-1; the TCRdb D gene call, TRBD1, has no DNA to confirm it. This CDR3 has 14 amino acids. In germline, CDR1 is SGHAT, CDR2 FQNNGV. CDR3 sequence: CASSLVRQGNEQFF.

The J gene is TRBJ2-3, the V gene TRBV12-3 or TRBV12-4. This CDR3 region has 13 residues. The CDR3 region is CASSLSGSATQYF.

V usage is TRBV7-8 and J usage is TRBJ1-5; the D gene TCRdb calls, TRBD1, cannot be checked with no DNA. Germline CDR1 reads SGHVS; CDR2 reads FQNEAQ. CDR3 length equals 18 residues. The chain's CDR3 is CASSLVGRGVGFNQPQHF. Looking up the rest from reference TRBV7-8 and TRBJ1-5 gives the full variable domain: GAGVSQSPRYKVAKRGQDVALRCDPISGHVSLFWYQQALGQGPEFLTYFQNEAQLDKSGLPSDRFFAERPEGSVSTLKIQRTQQEDSAVYLCASSLVGRGVGFNQPQHFGDGTRLSIL.

V gene TRBV20-1 combines with J gene TRBJ1-2; TCRdb designates TRBD1, a call that cannot be tested without DNA. CDR1 is DFQATT and CDR2 is SNEGSKA in the germline V gene (reference sequence). CDR3 length: 14 amino acids. The CDR3 sequence: CSARDLQGDYGYTF.